This T cell receptor beta chain was sequenced for a study of spatial heterogeneity in lung cancer. Background on the study: As counted in raw reads, each unique TCR and UMI combination appeared more than ten times on average.

As to time point: sample taken at primary tumor resection. The authors sequenced whole RNA from tumor, nontumor lung or frozen PBMC without sorting. TCRdb re-derived calls from the 5' RACE reads in MiXCR, one entry per CDR3 protein. The sample consists of some 70,000 distinct CDR3 sequences, 13% of them appearing once. This clonotype was seen repeatedly, ten times or more. Germline V gives CDR1 LNHNV, CDR2 YYDKDF (reference sequence). The V end lost 0 bases, the J end lost 8 bases, and 11 bases lay between the germline ends. The length of the CDR3 is 14 residues. This receptor was identified in a male donor with early-stage non-small cell lung cancer. The chain joins TRBV15 to TRBJ2-1; no clear D gene. Sequences were derived from PBMCs, sampled at surgery. The CDR3 sequence is CATSRDLYWDEQFF. The CDR3 bases are TGTGCCACCAGCAGAGATCTGTATTGGGATGAGCAGTTCTTC.